The T cell receptor beta chain under discussion was sequenced for a study of cytomegalovirus exposure and HLA in healthy donors. General study points: Immune exposure was documented only through CMV serostatus. As a later analysis showed, a missense DCLRE1C variant was linked to trimming of TCR beta V- and J-genes.

V lost 5 bases, J lost 11 bases, and 21 bases lay in between. The germline V gene encodes CDR1 PRHDT and CDR2 FYEKMQ (reference sequence). CDR3 length equals 14 residues. The primer mix had 60 Vbeta and 13 Jbeta primers. Libraries were prepared by immunoSEQ multiplex PCR; TCRdb keeps only in-frame clonotypes and omits some of them. The table shows about 190,000 clones, with around 87% occurring only once. The donors comprised healthy bone marrow donors. Worth noting for this clone: Its antigen is as yet unknown.

V and J are TRBV13 and TRBJ1-1, with D possibly matching TRBD1 (5 bases). The TCR comes from a woman under 30 in good health and CMV-seronegative. The sample was PBMCs. The CDR3 here is CASSLVLEGSRAFF. For the CDR3, the DNA is TGTGCCAGCAGCCTAGTGTTGGAGGGGAGTCGGGCTTTCTTT.